A single sample gave rise to the 22 T cell receptor beta chains below, sequenced in a study of blood T cell repertoires in COVID-19. This table comes from immunoSEQ multiplex PCR, and its TCRdb copy is limited to in-frame clones, with some not included. The sample has about 140,000 clones; roughly three quarters are singletons. The specimen sequenced was peripheral blood. These receptors were taken from a man aged 60-69 years with acute or convalescent COVID-19.

The chain is built from TRBV29-1 and TRBJ1-1, with TRBD1 matching 7 bases. The V gene end was trimmed by 7 bases and the J gene end by 3 bases; junction bases not matched to a gene: 5. Germline CDR1 reads SQVTM; CDR2 reads ANQGSEA. CDR3 length equals 12 residues. CDR3 in DNA: TGCAGCGCCAGGGGGTCAGACACTGAAGCTTTCTTT. It specifies CSARGSDTEAFF.

J is TRBJ1-4 and V is TRBV5-1; a weak D match, TRBD1 (5 bases). Germline CDR1 reads SGHRS; CDR2 reads YFSETQ. The CDR3 length is 17 residues. V gave up 3 bases and J gave up 3 bases, with 18 bases separating them. DNA of the CDR3: TGCGCCAGCAGCTCTGGGACTTTGAGCGGACCTAATGAAAAACTGTTTTTT. Encoded protein: CASSSGTLSGPNEKLFF.

The V and J genes are TRBV6-5 and TRBJ2-1, with TRBD2 matching over 9 bases. The CDR3 is 13 residues long. CDR1 and CDR2 (germline): MNHEY, SVGAGI. V lost 5 bases and J lost 11; bases outside the gene matches: 7. This chain's CDR3 is CASSTGLASKQFF. DNA for the CDR3: TGTGCCAGCAGTACGGGACTAGCAAGCAAGCAGTTCTTC.

This clone was seen more than once but under ten times. The rearrangement joins TRBV28 to TRBJ1-1; D is uncertain. Germline V lookup: CDR1 MDHEN, CDR2 SYDVKM. V lost 4 bases to trimming and J lost 1 base, with 7 bases between them. CDR3 length equals 13 residues. CDR3 DNA: TGTGCCAGCAGTTCCCGAGGGAACACTGAAGCTTTCTTT. This sequence encodes CASSSRGNTEAFF.

This clone was recorded a few times. The CDR3 bases are TGTGCCAGCAGTGAAAGACAGGGCGGGAGCAATCAGCCCCAGCATTTT. Residues: CASSERQGGSNQPQHF. This chain uses TRBV2 with TRBJ1-5, with 7 bases matching TRBD1. This CDR3 contains 16 residues. With 2 bases clipped from V and 1 base from J, the junction kept 5 bases outside the gene matches. The germline CDR1 and CDR2 sequences are SNHLY and FYNNEI.

V and J are TRBV7-6 and TRBJ2-3, with 12 bases that match TRBD1. Germline CDR1 and CDR2: SGHVS and FNYEAQ. CDR3 length equals 17 residues. J gave up 1 base and V 1 base, and 3 bases lay outside the gene matches. The CDR3: CASSLVGQGAGTDTQYF. The CDR3 nucleotides are TGTGCCAGCAGCTTAGTGGGACAGGGGGCAGGCACAGATACGCAGTATTTT.

This chain uses TRBV28 with TRBJ2-7, with 8 bases that match TRBD2. This CDR3 is 15 amino acids long. The trim removed 6 bases at V and 7 bases at J, leaving 14 bases unmatched. Germline V gene sequence: CDR1 MDHEN, CDR2 SYDVKM. The CDR3: CASSNLAGSPSEQYF. CDR3 DNA: TGTGCCAGCAGCAACCTAGCGGGCTCGCCCTCTGAGCAGTACTTC.

This chain joins TRBV3-1 (or the pseudogene TRBV3-2) and TRBJ1-2, with unresolved D. Trimming shortened V by 1 base and J by 7 bases, and 13 bases separated the two germline ends. Germline assignment: CDR1 LGHDT and CDR2 YNNKEL (reference sequence). The CDR3 consists of 14 residues. This chain's CDR3 is CASSQGETRAGYTF. The CDR3 DNA reads TGTGCCAGCAGCCAAGGGGAGACACGCGCTGGCTACACCTTC.

The chain is built from TRBV4-1 and TRBJ2-5; 14 positions match TRBD2. Germline CDR1 and CDR2: MGHRA and YSYEKL. V lost 1 base to trimming and J lost 3 bases; unmatched junction nucleotides: 4. This CDR3 has 17 amino acids. The CDR3 here is CASSQGLAGGPKETQYF. Written as DNA, the CDR3 is TGCGCCAGCAGCCAAGGACTAGCGGGAGGGCCAAAAGAGACCCAGTACTTC.

The table lists this clone with a count of one. V gene TRBV7-8 combines with J gene TRBJ2-7; 10 nucleotides align to TRBD1. This CDR3 contains 13 residues. Germline V gives CDR1 SGHVS, CDR2 FQNEAQ. With 11 bases clipped from V and 7 bases from J, the junction kept 11 bases outside the gene matches. CDR3 nucleotides: TGTGCCGGGGGAGGGACAGGGGCAGGAGAGCAGTACTTC. This translates into CAGGGTGAGEQYF.

Here the CDR3 reads CASSPTGLAADTQYF. For the CDR3, the DNA is TGTGCCAGTAGTCCTACGGGACTAGCGGCCGATACGCAGTATTTT. This sequence joins TRBV19 and TRBJ2-3; 11 bases fit TRBD2. CDR1 LNHDA and CDR2 SQIVND come from the germline V gene (reference sequence). This CDR3 has 15 residues. Trimming removed 5 bases from V and 6 bases from J; junction bases left unmatched: 7.

Comment on this clone: The same CDR3 arises from other DNA sequences in this sample as well. The chain employs TRBV18 and TRBJ1-5; D not certain. This CDR3 region has 13 residues. CDR1 and CDR2 (germline): KGHSH, LQKENI. Trimming shortened V by 3 bases and J by 4 bases, and 7 bases separated the two germline ends. CDR3 loop: CASSPGGNQPQHF. CDR3 bases: TGTGCCAGCTCACCGGGAGGGAATCAGCCCCAGCATTTT.

This clone appeared a few times. V usage is TRBV7-3 and J usage is TRBJ2-2; 11 bases align to TRBD2. This CDR3 has 17 residues. CDR1 and CDR2 (germline): SGHTA, FQGTGA. The trim removed 5 bases at V and 4 bases at J, leaving 9 bases unmatched. CDR3 nucleotide sequence: TGTGCCAGCAGCGGTCCGGGACTAGCGGCCGTCACCGGGGAGCTGTTTTTT. As protein: CASSGPGLAAVTGELFF.

The chain employs TRBV7-9 and TRBJ2-3, with D maybe TRBD1 (6 bases). CDR1 is SEHNR, CDR2 FQNEAQ, per germline (reference sequence). V was trimmed by 5 bases and J by 5 bases, leaving 17 bases between them. The CDR3 sequence is 15 residues long. CDR3 DNA: TGTGCCAGCAGCCCTTTGGACAGCGGTCTAGATACGCAGTATTTT. As protein: CASSPLDSGLDTQYF.

J is TRBJ1-5 and V is TRBV13; TRBD1 aligns across 8 bases. Trimming cost V 6 bases and J 7 bases; bases outside gene matches: 2. The CDR3 runs to 12 residues. The germline CDR1 and CDR2 sequences are PRHDT and FYEKMQ (reference sequence). As DNA, the CDR3 is TGTGCCAGCAGTCGACAGGGGCAGCCCCAGCATTTT. Encoded protein: CASSRQGQPQHF.

The V call is TRBV25-1, the J call TRBJ2-5, with 7 bases identical to TRBD2. The V and J ends lost 1 base and 5 bases, in that order; junction bases with no gene match: 16. This CDR3 contains 18 residues. CDR1 and CDR2 (germline): MGHDK, SYGVNS. This CDR3 is CASSESFRVGGPEETQYF. CDR3 DNA: TGTGCCAGCAGTGAATCCTTCCGGGTGGGAGGGCCGGAGGAGACCCAGTACTTC.

The CDR3 loop reads CASSEAGGIPYNSPLHF. CDR3 bases: TGTGCCAGCAGTGAAGCGGGGGGGATCCCCTATAATTCACCCCTCCACTTT. V and J are TRBV6-1 and TRBJ1-6, with a weak D call TRBD1 (5 bases). The CDR3 spans 17 residues. Germline V lookup: CDR1 MNHNS, CDR2 SASEGT. V lost 0 bases and J lost 2, with 11 bases in between.

The chain is built from TRBV6-5 and TRBJ1-5; D unclear. Germline values: CDR1 MNHEY, CDR2 SVGAGI. The CDR3 runs 12 residues. Trimming left V 10 bases short and J 0 bases short, with 7 bases between. The CDR3 reads CATSYSNQPQHF. CDR3 bases: TGTGCCACCAGCTATAGCAATCAGCCCCAGCATTTT.

The CDR3, as DNA: TGTGCCAGTACATCCCCCGGGACACCGAACACTGAAGCTTTCTTT. As protein: CASTSPGTPNTEAFF. This sequence joins TRBV28 and TRBJ1-1; TRBD1 might be the D (6 bases). Trimming pared 9 bases from V and 1 base from J, leaving 18 bases between. The CDR3 length is 15 residues. Germline V gene data show CDR1 as MDHEN and CDR2 as SYDVKM.

V is TRBV11-1 and J is TRBJ1-2; D call uncertain. The CDR3 has 15 residues. Trimming pared 1 base from V and 4 bases from J, leaving 13 bases between. The germline V gene has CDR1 SGHAT and CDR2 FQDESV (reference sequence). CDR3 sequence (DNA): TGTGCCAGCAGCTTAGTCGTAGATTTCTCCTATGGCTACACCTTC. This gives the protein CASSLVVDFSYGYTF.

The V gene is TRBV13, the J gene TRBJ2-3; D is uncertain. Trimming pared 0 bases from V and 2 bases from J, leaving 12 bases between. This CDR3 spans 16 amino acids. Germline CDR1 and CDR2: PRHDT and FYEKMQ (reference sequence). CDR3 sequence reads: CASSLGGRSNTDTQYF. Here the CDR3 DNA reads TGTGCCAGCAGCTTAGGCGGCAGGTCGAACACAGATACGCAGTATTTT.

There are a few counts of this clone. The V call is TRBV11-2, the J call TRBJ2-7; weak D call: TRBD2 (6 bases). Germline V CDR1 and CDR2: SGHAT, FQNNGV. This CDR3 region has 13 residues. V gave up 5 bases and J gave up 0 bases, with 8 bases separating them. This CDR3 is CASSPGDSYEQYF. The CDR3 nucleotides are TGTGCCAGCAGCCCGGGAGACTCCTACGAGCAGTACTTC.